Sequencing of this T cell receptor (beta chain) was carried out in a study of blood T cell repertoires in COVID-19. Study details: Samples of COVID-19 (acute and convalescent) were obtained from the United States, Italy and Spain. T cells, B-cell-depleted T cells, or PBMCs supplied cDNA or gDNA.

The CDR3 runs 14 residues. The germline CDR1 and CDR2 sequences are SGHRS and YFSETQ. Trimming shortened V by 0 bases and J by 10 bases, and 11 bases separated the two germline ends. Authors' methods: How many nucleated cells were present was estimated from reference gene primer amplification. Assay: immunoSEQ multiplex PCR; the TCRdb copy retains only in-frame clones and omits some. V and J calls plus clone size are reproduced from that table; the DNA served to infer D and trimming. The sample lists about 180,000 clones, around 85% seen once, with more than 2.5% in the top ten. The V call is TRBV5-1, the J call TRBJ1-6; D remains ambiguous. Sequencing was done on a sample of peripheral blood. The receptor's source is a man between 60 and 75 years old with acute or convalescent COVID-19. The CDR3 bases are TGCGCCAGCAGCTTGGGCTTCTTGAGGTCACCCCTCCACTTT. Translation gives CASSLGFLRSPLHF.